The rows below give T cell receptor beta chains drawn from one sample of a study of T cell responses to AZD1222 COVID-19 vaccine. Data came from immunoSEQ multiplex PCR; TCRdb stores just in-frame clones and leaves some out. The data show more than 100,000 clones, with over 75% seen just once and 9.8% held by the top ten. Sequences were derived from peripheral blood, sampled on day 0 of AZD1222 vaccination. Receptor source: an adult in good health. CDR3s include the opening cysteine and the closing phenylalanine or tryptophan. The D gene is left open where the match is weak. Expanded clones get a size class; other rows say once, few or many, or leave the size out.

>TRBJ1-3|TRBV9|-|-
CASSEVGPVSGNTIYF
TGTGCCAGCAGCGAGGTGGGGCCCGTCTCTGGAAACACCATATATTTT
>TRBJ2-7|TRBV19|-|-
CASSSPRLGFYEQYF
TGTGCCAGTAGTTCCCCACGGTTAGGGTTCTACGAGCAGTACTTC
>TRBJ2-2|TRBV24-1|-|-
CATSDVSLGTNTGELFF
TGTGCCACCAGTGATGTCTCCTTGGGGACGAACACCGGGGAGCTGTTTTTT
>TRBJ2-7|TRBV6-6|once|-
CASSSNGQIYEQYF
TGTGCCAGCAGTTCCAACGGGCAGATCTACGAGCAGTACTTC
>TRBJ2-7|TRBV3-1/TRBV3-2|-|TRBD2
CASSQDRGGSLLYEQYF
TGTGCCAGCAGCCAAGATCGGGGCGGGAGTCTGCTCTACGAGCAGTACTTC
>TRBJ2-5|TRBV4-2|-|-
CASSRGGGGKPRETQYF
TGTGCCAGCAGCCGCGGTGGTGGGGGGAAACCACGAGAGACCCAGTACTTC
>TRBJ1-5|TRBV27|-|-
CASSLGGAAFPQHF
TGTGCCAGCAGTTTGGGGGGGGCCGCTTTCCCCCAGCATTTT
>TRBJ2-4|TRBV9|once|-
CASSHSGLEDIQYF
TGTGCCAGCAGCCACTCGGGGCTAGAAGACATTCAGTACTTC
>TRBJ1-2|TRBV7-8|-|TRBD1
CASSFDRGPGYTF
TGTGCCAGCAGCTTTGACAGGGGGCCTGGCTACACCTTC
>TRBJ2-7|TRBV28|-|-
CASSLTTTASQYF
TGTGCCAGCAGTTTGACGACTACCGCTTCCCAGTACTTC
>TRBJ2-7|TRBV19|-|TRBD1
CASSRGTGIGSYEQYF
TGTGCCAGTAGTAGAGGGACAGGGATAGGTTCCTACGAGCAGTACTTC
>TRBJ1-5|TRBV19|-|-
CASSRNRDSNQPQHF
TGTGCCAGTAGCCGAAACCGGGACAGCAATCAGCCCCAGCATTTT
>TRBJ1-1|TRBV29-1|-|-
CSVAGPAGAKAFF
TGCAGCGTTGCAGGGCCTGCTGGGGCCAAAGCTTTCTTT
>TRBJ1-4|TRBV4-1|few|-
CASSQEQAGNEKLFF
TGCGCCAGCAGCCAAGAACAGGCTGGGAATGAAAAACTGTTTTTT
>TRBJ2-7|TRBV6-5|-|-
CASSWPGVLAAPLYF
TGTGCCAGCAGTTGGCCAGGGGTCCTAGCGGCCCCTCTGTACTTC
>TRBJ1-1|TRBV23-1|few|-
CASSPVEAFF
TGCGCCAGCAGTCCCGTCGAAGCTTTCTTT
>TRBJ2-3|TRBV27|-|-
CASSLSPVRTDTQYF
TGTGCCAGCAGTTTAAGTCCCGTCCGCACAGATACGCAGTATTTT
>TRBJ2-7|TRBV3-1/TRBV3-2|-|-
CASSPQSSGEQYF
TGTGCCAGCAGCCCCCAATCGAGCGGCGAGCAGTACTTC
>TRBJ2-1|TRBV12-5|-|-
CASGLVLSLGYNEQFF
TGTGCTAGTGGTTTGGTACTGTCTTTGGGTTACAATGAGCAGTTCTTC
>TRBJ2-7|TRBV18|-|-
CASSAGDGGPYEQYF
TGTGCCAGCTCAGCAGGGGACGGTGGTCCCTACGAGCAGTACTTC
>TRBJ2-7|TRBV11-3|few|-
CASSPYSYEQYF
TGTGCCAGCAGCCCCTACTCCTACGAGCAGTACTTC
>TRBJ2-7|TRBV5-5|-|-
CASSLGSSYEQYF
TGTGCCAGCAGCTTGGGGAGCTCCTACGAGCAGTACTTC
>TRBJ1-2|TRBV29-1|-|-
CSVEDQSETNYGYTF
TGCAGCGTTGAAGATCAGTCAGAGACTAACTATGGCTACACCTTC
>TRBJ2-7|TRBV18|-|TRBD1
CASSPPPRQGRYEQYF
TGTGCCAGCTCACCCCCCCCGCGACAGGGGCGCTACGAGCAGTACTTC
>TRBJ1-4|TRBV28|-|-
CASSTPREAYEKLFF
TGTGCCAGCAGTACTCCTCGGGAAGCATATGAAAAACTGTTTTTT
>TRBJ2-1|TRBV5-4|-|-
CASSFLGANEQFF
TGTGCCAGCAGTTTTCTAGGGGCCAATGAGCAGTTCTTC
>TRBJ2-1|TRBV5-1|-|-
CASSLASEQFF
TGCGCCAGCAGCTTGGCCAGTGAGCAGTTCTTC
>TRBJ2-7|TRBV18|-|TRBD2
CASSLISGAGDEQYF
TGTGCCAGCTCACTTATTTCGGGAGCGGGGGACGAGCAGTACTTC